This T cell receptor beta chain was documented in a study of blood T cell repertoires in COVID-19 (dated by TCRdb to 2018 to 2020). The study in broad terms: Collaborator samples came from the United States, Italy and Spain and covered acute and convalescent phases of COVID-19. The prospective study material was composed of cDNA or gDNA derived from T cells, B-cell-depleted T cells, or PBMCs. Subjects who had been exposed to COVID-19, were actively infected with it, or had recovered from it provided the deeply sampled blood TCRbeta repertoires that made up the dataset. A freely available public database, intended as a resource for researchers studying the immune response to SARS-CoV-2, is where the repertoires were released. The samples were drawn from two sources: the first 160 participants of the ongoing ImmuneRACE study, and 1,200 or so subjects contributed by 6 global collaborators. A de-identified subject ID, COVID-19 status, age in years and sex were almost always included in the sample metadata. HLA class I and class II types, where available, came from metadata supplied by the sample provider rather than from assay-based typing.

The immunoSEQ Assay, a bias-controlled multiplex PCR, was used to amplify TCRbeta CDR3 regions from genomic DNA. The paper's data handling went like this. The number of nucleated cells in each sample was estimated from the amplification of reference gene primers within the assay. To quantify the absolute abundance of each unique TCRbeta CDR3 rearrangement, sequence reads were collapsed and filtered. Productive Simpson clonality was computed per sample as the square root of Simpson's diversity index over productive rearrangements. TCRdb limited this immuneACCESS table to in-frame rearrangements with V and J called. A share of clones is missing; checked studies link under half to unresolved V genes, and the rest is unexplained. V, J and clone size are taken as reported in that table, and D and trimming were inferred from the DNA itself. In this sample the table shows about 220,000 clones, 84% of which occur a single time. Together, the top ten hold 3% to 3.5% of the sample.

A second Seattle source provided samples from volunteer blood donors who had recovered from COVID-19. Collaborating institutions collected whole blood in K2EDTA tubes following their own protocols. For TCRbeta analysis, collaborators shipped samples in one of three forms: frozen whole blood, isolated PBMCs, or DNA extracted from either of those sample types. Comment on this clone: The specificity of this receptor is unknown. It has no much larger one-base neighbor in the sample; base qualities were not kept.

CDR1 KGHSH and CDR2 LQKENI were looked up in the germline V gene. V loses 6 bases of germline sequence and J loses 0 bases, and the interval between the two ends is 15 bases. Counted from cysteine to phenylalanine, this CDR3 has 16 amino acids. CDR3 DNA only is kept here, 48 bases in frame from base 1. General study outcomes and caveats: How much clinical and demographic metadata was included differed by source and by participant, and the metadata was provided uncurated.

The sequence was collected from a woman aged 25 to 39 who had recovered from COVID-19. The chain joins TRBV18 to TRBJ2-1; perhaps TRBD1 is the D gene, with 6 bases matching. Sequencing was carried out using peripheral blood. The DNA sequence is as follows: TGTGCCAGCTCCCAGGACAGTCGGAGCTCCTACAATGAGCAGTTCTTC. This encodes CASSQDSRSSYNEQFF.